This TCR beta chain was sequenced for a study of T cell changes during pregnancy in multiple sclerosis. CDR3 length: 15 residues. The germline V gene encodes CDR1 LNHDA and CDR2 SQIVND (reference sequence). Losses at the gene ends were 4 bases for V and 10 bases for J; bases not matched to a gene: 11. Sequencing was performed with immunoSEQ multiplex PCR; in TCRdb, only in-frame clones are kept and a portion is missing. The sample shows 25,000 to 30,000 clones, approximately 91% of them seen only once. This receptor was obtained from a female donor with multiple sclerosis, enrolled in a pregnancy study. The rearrangement uses TRBV19 and TRBJ2-2; TRBD2 agrees at 8 bases. The source was CD8+ T cells from peripheral blood mononuclear cells, collected after pregnancy. The DNA for the CDR3 is TGTGCCAGTAGTAGGATCCGGGAGGGGTTTCCGGAGCTGTTTTTT. It encodes CASSRIREGFPELFF.